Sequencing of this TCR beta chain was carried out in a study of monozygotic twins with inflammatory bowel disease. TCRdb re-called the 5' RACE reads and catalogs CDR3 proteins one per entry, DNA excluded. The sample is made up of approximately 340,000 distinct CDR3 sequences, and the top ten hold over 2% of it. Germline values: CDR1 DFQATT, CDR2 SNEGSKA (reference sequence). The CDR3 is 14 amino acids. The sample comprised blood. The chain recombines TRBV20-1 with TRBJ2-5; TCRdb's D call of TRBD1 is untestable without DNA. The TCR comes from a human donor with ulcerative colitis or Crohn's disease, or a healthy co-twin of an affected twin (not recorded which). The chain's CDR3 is CSAKLQGGGETQYF.